The 24 T cell receptor beta chains below were found in one sample sequenced in a study of CD8+CD57+ T cells in acquired aplastic anemia. Profiling that covered TCR beta VDJ and CDR3 relied on genomic DNA as its template. TCRdb reprocessed the reads via MiXCR and lists one record per CDR3 protein. This table holds roughly 190,000 distinct CDR3 sequences, roughly half found once. The sequencing sample was made of sorted CD4+, CD8+, or CD8+CD57+ T cells (not recorded which) from PBMCs. Receptors were obtained from a human donor in good health, serving as a control.

The chain couples TRBV19 to TRBJ2-7, with TRBD2 matching over 13 bases. Germline lookup yields CDR1 LNHDA and CDR2 SQIVND (reference sequence). The CDR3 loop spans 16 amino acids. The ends lost 3 bases at V and 2 bases at J; junction bases unmatched: 4. CDR3 amino acids: CASSIPGLAGAYEQYF. The CDR3 bases are TGTGCCAGTAGTATCCCCGGACTAGCGGGGGCCTACGAGCAGTACTTC.

This chain links TRBV19 with TRBJ2-3; a possible D gene is TRBD1 (7 bases). This CDR3 spans 15 amino acids. V lost 4 bases to trimming and J lost 0 bases, with 11 bases between them. Per germline, CDR1 LNHDA and CDR2 SQIVND (reference sequence). CDR3 amino acids: CASSTGGSSTDTQYF. The CDR3 DNA reads TGTGCCAGTAGTACAGGGGGGTCTAGCACAGATACGCAGTATTTT.

This clonotype was recorded at least ten times. The gene calls are TRBV5-1 and TRBJ2-1; D gene unclear. V lost 0 bases and J 8 bases, leaving 12 bases between the germline ends. The length of the CDR3 is 14 residues. Germline CDR1 reads SGHRS; CDR2 reads YFSETQ. CDR3 region: CASSLGQVDDEQFF. Here the CDR3 DNA reads TGCGCCAGCAGCTTGGGCCAAGTAGACGATGAGCAGTTCTTC.

The gene calls are TRBV20-1 and TRBJ1-2; weak D call: TRBD1 (5 bases). V lost 5 bases and J lost 8, with 12 bases in between. Germline V gene sequence: CDR1 DFQATT, CDR2 SNEGSKA (reference sequence). This CDR3 has 11 residues. CDR3 sequence: CSADNPGGYTF. Here the CDR3 DNA reads TGCAGTGCTGATAATCCAGGGGGCTACACCTTC.

This clonotype was found a few times. The rearrangement links TRBV19 to TRBJ2-1; tentative D call: TRBD1 (6 bases). Germline lookup yields CDR1 LNHDA and CDR2 SQIVND (reference sequence). The V gene lost 5 bases and the J gene lost 0 bases, with 11 bases spanning the gap. The CDR3 runs to 15 residues. CDR3 region: CASSSRDTSYNEQFF. Written as DNA, the CDR3 is TGTGCCAGTAGTTCCCGGGACACCTCCTACAATGAGCAGTTCTTC.

The chain combines TRBV20-1 with TRBJ1-2; TRBD1 agrees at 7 bases. Looked up from germline, CDR1 is DFQATT and CDR2 is SNEGSKA (reference sequence). The CDR3 is made up of 15 amino acids. Trimming at V came to 2 bases and at J to 3 bases, leaving 9 bases not matched to a gene. The CDR3 nucleotides are TGCAGTGCTAGACCTGTAACCGGGACAGACTATGGCTACACCTTC. This sequence encodes CSARPVTGTDYGYTF.

Here the CDR3 reads CASSPTRVGNTEAFF. The CDR3 nucleotides are TGTGCCAGCTCACCTACAAGGGTAGGGAACACTGAAGCTTTCTTT. This rearrangement joins TRBV18 to TRBJ1-1; no clear D. The V end was cut by 3 bases, the J end by 1 base, with 12 bases between. The CDR3 covers 15 residues. Germline lookup yields CDR1 KGHSH and CDR2 LQKENI. Full variable domain (rest looked up from reference TRBV18 and TRBJ1-1): NAGVMQNPRHLVRRRGQEARLRCSPMKGHSHVYWYRQLPEEGLKFMVYLQKENIIDESGMPKERFSAEFPKEGPSILRIQQVVRGDSAAYFCASSPTRVGNTEAFFGQGTRLTVV.

On this clonotype: It is likely a read error, because the conserved phenylalanine at the end of the CDR3 is missing. The limits of the CDR3 on the DNA are not certain, so only TCRdb's listed CDR3 is given. V and J are TRBV5-4 and TRBJ2-6; the tabulated D call, TRBD2, remains unverified against the DNA. A total of 9 residues make up the CDR3, ends included. Germline V gene sequence: CDR1 SGHNT, CDR2 YYREEE (reference sequence). CDR3 loop: CASSWGLAV.

This clonotype was counted many times. This chain connects TRBV20-1 to TRBJ1-1; a possible D gene is TRBD1 (6 bases). The germline V gene encodes CDR1 DFQATT and CDR2 SNEGSKA (reference sequence). The V end was cut by 6 bases, the J end by 0 bases, with 11 bases between. The CDR3 extends over 13 amino acids. CDR3 protein: CSAPGHLNTEAFF. The CDR3 nucleotides are TGCAGTGCCCCGGGACACCTGAACACTGAAGCTTTCTTT.

This chain's CDR3 is CSAVGGGRADTQYF. The CDR3 DNA follows: TGCAGTGCGGTAGGGGGGGGCCGCGCAGATACGCAGTATTTT. The V and J genes are TRBV20-1 and TRBJ2-3, with TRBD2 as a possible D gene (7 bases). V was pared by 6 bases and J by 4 bases, with 17 bases between. Germline V gives CDR1 DFQATT, CDR2 SNEGSKA (reference sequence). This CDR3 is 14 amino acids long.

This clonotype occurred many times. The rearrangement links TRBV7-2 to TRBJ2-7; 9 bases line up with TRBD1. CDR1 and CDR2 from the germline V gene are SGHTA and FQGNSA. After removal of 5 bases from V and 3 bases from J, the junction contained 11 bases not matched to a gene. The CDR3 totals 16 residues. CDR3 bases: TGTGCCAGCAGCCTAAGCCGGGACAGGGTGATCTACGAGCAGTACTTC. It specifies CASSLSRDRVIYEQYF.

J is TRBJ2-7 and V is TRBV29-1, with D tentatively TRBD1 or TRBD2 (5 bases each). The germline V gene has CDR1 SQVTM and CDR2 ANQGSEA. CDR3 length: 14 amino acids. Trimming removed 4 bases at V and 4 bases at J, with 17 bases between. The CDR3 DNA sequence: TGCAGCGTTGCTCCGGGACGAGAATTTTACGAGCAGTACTTC. This gives the protein CSVAPGREFYEQYF.

This sequence joins TRBV7-2 and TRBJ2-5, with 7 bases fitting TRBD1. This CDR3 has 12 amino acids. After removal of 4 bases from V and 7 bases from J, the junction contained 3 bases not matched to a gene. Germline CDR1 SGHTA, CDR2 FQGNSA. CDR3 sequence: CASSSTGATQYF. CDR3 coding DNA: TGTGCCAGCAGCTCCACAGGGGCGACCCAGTACTTC.

The chain has TRBV24-1 and TRBJ2-1, with unresolved D. This CDR3 region has 16 residues. V lost 4 bases to trimming and J lost 0 bases, with 12 bases between them. In germline, CDR1 is KGHDR, CDR2 SFDVKD. The CDR3 sequence: CATSDPVASSYNEQFF. DNA of the CDR3: TGTGCCACCAGTGACCCCGTGGCTAGCTCCTACAATGAGCAGTTCTTC.

The chain has TRBV25-1 and TRBJ2-7; 12 bases are shared with TRBD2. V lost 5 bases, J lost 5 bases, and 4 bases stayed unmatched. CDR3 length equals 14 residues. Germline CDR1 reads MGHDK; CDR2 reads SYGVNS. This chain's CDR3 is CASSTRLAGDEQYF. CDR3 in DNA: TGTGCCAGCAGTACCCGACTAGCGGGAGACGAGCAGTACTTC.

The CDR3 DNA reads as TGCGCCAGCAGCCAAGAGCCTCCTTGGTGGTTGAAAATGTACCAAGAGACCCAGTACTTC. Its protein product is CASSQEPPWWLKMYQETQYF. The chain combines TRBV4-3 with TRBJ2-5; no firm D call. V lost 0 bases to trimming and J lost 0 bases, with 23 bases between them. This CDR3 is built from 20 residues. Germline CDR1 and CDR2: LGHNA and YSLEER.

This clonotype has more than one count but fewer than ten. The conserved phenylalanine or tryptophan is not found at the CDR3 terminus, so this likely reflects a read error. V gene TRBV5-1 combines with J gene TRBJ2-7, with no clear D. Per the germline V gene, CDR1 is SGHRS and CDR2 is YFSETQ. CDR3 size: 13 residues. The chain's CDR3 is CASSLASYYGQYS. The CDR3 DNA reads as TGCGCCAGCAGCTTGGCCAGCTATTACGGGCAGTACTCC.

The rearrangement joins TRBV7-2 to TRBJ2-1; D unresolved. The CDR3 sequence is 15 residues long. Trimming left V 1 base short and J 0 bases short, with 7 bases between. Germline V gene data show CDR1 as SGHTA and CDR2 as FQGNSA. CDR3 in amino acids: CASSLEVSSYNEQFF. The DNA of the CDR3 is TGTGCCAGCAGCTTAGAGGTTAGCTCCTACAATGAGCAGTTCTTC.

Only one count was recorded for this clonotype. The chain employs TRBV2 and TRBJ1-1, with D tentatively TRBD1 (6 bases). Germline CDR1 is SNHLY and CDR2 is FYNNEI. V dropped 4 bases and J dropped 2 bases, with 14 bases sitting between them. The CDR3 is 15 residues long. The CDR3 sequence: CASSAGGHINTEAFF. The DNA for the CDR3 is TGTGCCAGCAGTGCGGGGGGACACATTAACACTGAAGCTTTCTTT.

The gene calls are TRBV10-3 and TRBJ1-2; D remains unclear. V was cut by 3 bases and J by 1 base, with 9 bases left in between. The CDR3 is 14 amino acids. Germline assignment: CDR1 ENHRY and CDR2 SYGVKD. For the CDR3, the DNA is TGTGCCATCAGTGAAGGGCCAGATAACTATGGCTACACCTTC. Its protein is CAISEGPDNYGYTF.

This clonotype occurred many times. The chain recombines TRBV19 with TRBJ1-2; 8 bases agree with TRBD1. This CDR3 contains 14 residues. Looked up from germline, CDR1 is LNHDA and CDR2 is SQIVND (reference sequence). V gave up 5 bases and J gave up 5 bases; unmatched junction bases: 7. The chain's CDR3 is CASSSPGQVYGYTF. Here the CDR3 DNA reads TGTGCCAGTAGTTCACCGGGACAGGTTTATGGCTACACCTTC.

The chain couples TRBV5-4 to TRBJ2-1; 8 nucleotides align to TRBD1. Looked up from germline, CDR1 is SGHNT and CDR2 is YYREEE (reference sequence). After removal of 2 bases from V and 7 bases from J, the junction contained 8 bases not matched to a gene. The CDR3 covers 15 residues. Here the CDR3 DNA reads TGTGCCAGCAGCTTTCTCCTAGGACAGGGTAATGAGCAGTTCTTC. Protein sequence: CASSFLLGQGNEQFF.

This clonotype was seen ten or more times. The rearrangement uses TRBV12-3 or TRBV12-4 and TRBJ2-5; D gene ambiguous. This CDR3 has 13 amino acids. Trimming stripped 6 bases from V and 1 base from J, with 9 bases between. The CDR3 region is CASSWSLQETQYF. CDR3 nucleotide sequence: TGTGCCAGCAGCTGGTCCCTCCAAGAGACCCAGTACTTC.

CDR3 bases: TGTGCCATCAGTGCTACAGGGGGGAACACTGAAGCTTTCTTT. This gives the protein CAISATGGNTEAFF. This rearrangement joins TRBV10-3 to TRBJ1-1, with 8 bases identical to TRBD1. From germline, CDR1 is ENHRY and CDR2 SYGVKD. The CDR3 is 14 amino acids. J was trimmed by 1 base and V by 4 bases; bases with no gene match: 2.